Sequencing of this T cell receptor (beta chain) was carried out in a study of T cells in Graves' hyperthyroidism and ophthalmopathy. RNA transcripts yielded amplified TCR beta CDR3 regions. Primed by the HTBI set, a first-round RT-PCR was run on the TCR CDR3. TCRdb called the multiplex PCR reads again in MiXCR, with one record for every CDR3 protein. Of 300,000 to 400,000 distinct CDR3 sequences listed, 13% were seen once; the top ten hold 9% to 9.5%. Source material for PBMCs was 9 to 10 ml fresh peripheral blood. This CDR3 contains 17 residues. Germline lookup yields CDR1 SGHRS and CDR2 YFSETQ. Trimming took 3 bases from V and 2 from J, leaving 21 bases between them. In this sample, this clonotype turned up many times.

This clonotype was sampled from a woman aged 18-29 years with Graves' hyperthyroidism. The chain employs TRBV5-1 and TRBJ2-7, with D tentatively TRBD1 (5 bases). The sample comprised blood. CDR3 coding DNA: TGCGCCAGCAGCTGGGGCCTATTCAGGAGTCCGGCCTACGAGCAGTACTTC. Its protein is CASSWGLFRSPAYEQYF.